The sequence of this T cell receptor beta chain was determined in a study of T cells in Graves' hyperthyroidism and ophthalmopathy. As for the study in general: At initial diagnosis, before any treatment had begun, peripheral blood was obtained. Study-wide points: Most clonotypes that expanded in the thyroid above 0.001 also showed up in blood.

Clinical symptoms, serum thyroxine, TRAb, thyroid ultrasound and orbital computed tomography established diagnosis. Fresh 10 ml peripheral blood yielded PBMCs. V was cut by 3 bases and J by 3 bases, with 8 bases left in between. The CDR3 totals 12 residues. The germline CDR1 and CDR2 sequences are GTSNPN and SVGIG (reference sequence). TCR beta CDR3 region amplification was performed from RNA transcripts. The HTBI primer set drove a first-round RT-PCR of the TCR CDR3. TCRdb fed the multiplex PCR reads into MiXCR, producing one record per CDR3 protein. The sample lists around 610,000 distinct CDR3 sequences; 14% to 15% were seen once. This clonotype was picked up many times. Its antigen is still unknown.

The sequence was obtained from a middle-aged woman with Graves' ophthalmopathy. This chain uses TRBV30 with TRBJ1-1; no clear D gene. The sequenced sample was blood. CDR3 loop: CAWSSEDTEAFF. CDR3 nucleotide sequence: TGTGCCTGGAGCTCAGAGGACACTGAAGCTTTCTTT.